This entry lists 5 T cell receptor beta chains sequenced from one sample in a study of regulatory T cells in long-lasting Graves disease. Time point meaning: newly diagnosed GD, antithyroid drugs for less than 3 months. Preparation of the TCR library used RNA extracted from PBMCs. Combining iRepertoire HTBI primers with Arm-PCR of CDR3 regions, the authors built TCR beta libraries. Via MiXCR, TCRdb re-called the multiplex PCR reads, giving one row per CDR3 protein. The sample gives fewer than 350,000 distinct CDR3 sequences, 18% of which show up once; less than 40% is in the top ten. The sample was peripheral blood mononuclear cells (PBMCs), taken at new diagnosis, from a patient treated with antithyroid drugs. The receptors shown here come from a female donor with Graves disease.

This clonotype was seen a handful of times. V usage is TRBV20-1 and J usage is TRBJ2-3; D call uncertain. V was trimmed by 0 bases and J by 1 base, leaving 14 bases between them. The CDR3 is made up of 16 amino acids. Germline CDR1 DFQATT, CDR2 SNEGSKA (reference sequence). The CDR3 reads CSARDGYGSGTDTQYF. CDR3 DNA: TGCAGTGCTAGAGATGGGTATGGGTCGGGCACAGATACGCAGTATTTT.

This clonotype has only a few counts. A much larger clone lies a single base off, so this may be a read error. This chain links TRBV28 with TRBJ1-1; 10 bases are a match to TRBD1. Losses at the gene ends were 10 bases for V and 11 bases for J; bases not matched to a gene: 13. The CDR3 sequence is 13 residues long. The germline V gene encodes CDR1 MDHEN and CDR2 SYDVKM. CDR3 sequence (DNA): TGTGCCACCGCACCCACTCGACAGGGGGCGGCTTTCTTT. It is translated as CATAPTRQGAAFF.

V and J are TRBV5-1 and TRBJ2-2; no definite D call. CDR3 length: 15 amino acids. Germline loops: CDR1 SGHRS, CDR2 YFSETQ. Between the trimmed V and J ends, which lost 3 bases and 4 bases, there was a span of 13 bases. CDR3 region: CASSSLILATGELFF. The CDR3 bases are TGCGCCAGCAGCTCCTTAATTCTGGCCACCGGGGAGCTGTTTTTT.

The chain employs TRBV6-4 and TRBJ1-2; 9 bases agree with TRBD1. V lost 4 bases and J lost 2; bases outside the gene matches: 8. The CDR3 totals 16 residues. The germline V gene encodes CDR1 MRHNA and CDR2 SNTAGT. CDR3 in amino acids: CASSVGPGTGNYGYTF. The CDR3, as DNA: TGTGCCAGCAGTGTCGGCCCCGGGACAGGGAACTATGGCTACACCTTC.

This clonotype came up many times. V and J are TRBV27 and TRBJ1-5; D is unresolved. Germline CDR1 MNHEY, CDR2 SMNVEV (reference sequence). This CDR3 has 19 amino acids. The V and J ends lost 5 bases and 0 bases respectively, with 23 bases between them. The CDR3 here is CASSPDPPQNSYSNQPQHF. CDR3 coding DNA: TGTGCCAGCAGTCCGGACCCGCCTCAGAATTCCTATAGCAATCAGCCCCAGCATTTT.